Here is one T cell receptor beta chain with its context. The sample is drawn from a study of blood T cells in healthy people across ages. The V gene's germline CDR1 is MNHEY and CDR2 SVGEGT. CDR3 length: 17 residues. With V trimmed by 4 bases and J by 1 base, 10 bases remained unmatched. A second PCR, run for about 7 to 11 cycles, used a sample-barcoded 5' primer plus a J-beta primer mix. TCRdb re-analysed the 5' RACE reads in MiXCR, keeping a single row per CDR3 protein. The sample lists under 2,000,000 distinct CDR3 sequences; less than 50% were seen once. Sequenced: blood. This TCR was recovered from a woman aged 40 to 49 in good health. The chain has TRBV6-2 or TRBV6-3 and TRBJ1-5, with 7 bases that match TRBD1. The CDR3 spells CASSFKLTGRSNQPQHF. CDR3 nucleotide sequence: TGTGCCAGCAGTTTCAAACTGACAGGGCGAAGCAATCAGCCCCAGCATTTT.